This T cell receptor (beta chain) was retrieved from a study of shared clonotypes between healthy human individuals. Trimming took 6 bases from V and 5 from J; bases not matched to a gene: 15. The CDR3 covers 18 residues. CDR1 and CDR2 (germline): SGHTA, FQGTGA. Study-level results: Apart from blood, nothing was sampled; tissue repertoires likely differ. The study found about 5% of naive CD4 clonotypes shared across a few donors.

Libraries were prepared by immunoSEQ multiplex PCR; TCRdb keeps only in-frame clonotypes and omits some of them. The sample holds 2 million to 2.5 million clones; about 95% are singletons and the top ten take 0.13%. Comments on this clone: Its antigen remains unknown.

V usage is TRBV7-3 and J usage is TRBJ2-2; 10 bases fit TRBD2. This TCR derives from a man aged 18 to 35 in good health. Sample: naive CD4+ T cells sorted from blood. Stated subset: CD45RA+ positively selected. CDR3 sequence (DNA): TGTGCCAGCAGTCGAAGGAGTGTTAGCGGGGGGCTAACCGGGGAGCTGTTTTTT. It specifies CASSRRSVSGGLTGELFF.